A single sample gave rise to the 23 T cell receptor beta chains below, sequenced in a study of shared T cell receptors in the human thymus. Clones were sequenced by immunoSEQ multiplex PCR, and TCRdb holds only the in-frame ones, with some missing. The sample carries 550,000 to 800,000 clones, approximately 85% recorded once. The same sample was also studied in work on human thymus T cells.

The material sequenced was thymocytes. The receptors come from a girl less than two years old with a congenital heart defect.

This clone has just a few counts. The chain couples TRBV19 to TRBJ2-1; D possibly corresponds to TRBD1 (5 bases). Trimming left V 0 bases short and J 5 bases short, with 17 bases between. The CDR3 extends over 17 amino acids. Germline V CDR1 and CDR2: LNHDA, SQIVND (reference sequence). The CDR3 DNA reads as TGTGCCAGTAGTATAGACAGGGCAGAGGATAGGGACAATGAGCAGTTCTTC. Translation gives CASSIDRAEDRDNEQFF.

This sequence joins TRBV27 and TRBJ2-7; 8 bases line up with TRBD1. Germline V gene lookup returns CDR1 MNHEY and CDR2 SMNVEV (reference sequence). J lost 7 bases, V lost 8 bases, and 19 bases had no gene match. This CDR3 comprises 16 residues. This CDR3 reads CASAGVWTGISLEQYF. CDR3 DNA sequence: TGTGCCAGCGCCGGTGTTTGGACAGGGATTTCTTTGGAGCAGTACTTC.

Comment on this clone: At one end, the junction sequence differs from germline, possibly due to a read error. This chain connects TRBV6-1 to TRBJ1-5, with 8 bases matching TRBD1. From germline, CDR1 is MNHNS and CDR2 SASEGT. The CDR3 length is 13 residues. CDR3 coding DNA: TGTGCCAGCAGTGAAGCTCGGACAGGGTGGGGGGATTTT. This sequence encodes CASSEARTGWGDF.

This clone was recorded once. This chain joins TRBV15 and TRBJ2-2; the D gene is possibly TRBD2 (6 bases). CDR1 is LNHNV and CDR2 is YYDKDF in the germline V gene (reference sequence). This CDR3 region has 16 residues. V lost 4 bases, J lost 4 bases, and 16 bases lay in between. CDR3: CATSTRLGLFTGELFF. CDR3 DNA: TGTGCCACCAGCACCAGACTAGGACTGTTCACCGGGGAGCTGTTTTTT.

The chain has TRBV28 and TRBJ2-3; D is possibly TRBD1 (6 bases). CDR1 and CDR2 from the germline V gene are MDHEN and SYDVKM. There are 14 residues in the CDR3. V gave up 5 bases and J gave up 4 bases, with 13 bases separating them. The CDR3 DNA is TGTGCCAGCAGTCAACAGGGTGGGGCAGATACGCAGTATTTT. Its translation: CASSQQGGADTQYF. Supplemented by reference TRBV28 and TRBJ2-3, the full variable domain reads DVKVTQSSRYLVKRTGEKVFLECVQDMDHENMFWYRQDPGLGLRLIYFSYDVKMKEKGDIPEGYSVSREKKERFSLILESASTNQTSMYLCASSQQGGADTQYFGPGTRLTVL.

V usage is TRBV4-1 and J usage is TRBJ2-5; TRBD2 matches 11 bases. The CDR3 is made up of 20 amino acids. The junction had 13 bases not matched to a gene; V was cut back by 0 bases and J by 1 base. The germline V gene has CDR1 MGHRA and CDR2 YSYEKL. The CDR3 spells CASSQERVTSGVEFQETQYF. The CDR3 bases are TGCGCCAGCAGCCAAGAAAGGGTGACTAGCGGGGTTGAGTTCCAAGAGACCCAGTACTTC.

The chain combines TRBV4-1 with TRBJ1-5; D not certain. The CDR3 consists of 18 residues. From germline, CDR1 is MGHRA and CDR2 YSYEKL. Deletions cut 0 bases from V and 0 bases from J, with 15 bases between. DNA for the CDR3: TGCGCCAGCAGCCAAGAAAAATTACTCCCCAATAGCAATCAGCCCCAGCATTTT. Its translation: CASSQEKLLPNSNQPQHF.

DNA for the CDR3: TGTGCCACCAGCAGAGATCGGGTTAGCGGGGTACAGAAACCCTACGAGCAGTACTTC. This encodes CATSRDRVSGVQKPYEQYF. The chain is built from TRBV15 and TRBJ2-7, with 8 bases identical to TRBD2. Germline trimming cut 0 bases from V and 2 bases from J; bases unmatched to any gene: 15. Germline V gives CDR1 LNHNV, CDR2 YYDKDF (reference sequence). The CDR3 has 19 amino acids.

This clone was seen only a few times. The CDR3: CASSRAGAYGYTF. The CDR3 DNA follows: TGTGCCAGTAGTCGTGCAGGGGCCTATGGCTACACCTTC. This sequence joins TRBV19 and TRBJ1-2, with D perhaps TRBD1 (6 bases). The CDR3 loop spans 13 amino acids. CDR1 and CDR2 from the germline V gene are LNHDA and SQIVND (reference sequence). Between the trimmed V and J ends, which lost 5 bases and 4 bases, there was a span of 11 bases.

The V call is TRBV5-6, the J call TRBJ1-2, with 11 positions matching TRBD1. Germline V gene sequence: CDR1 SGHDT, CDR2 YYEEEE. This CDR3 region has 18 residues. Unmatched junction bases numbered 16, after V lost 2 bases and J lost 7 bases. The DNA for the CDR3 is TGTGCCAGCAGCTTTCGGACAGGGGGCGAGATAAGCTTTTGTGGCTACACCTTC. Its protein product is CASSFRTGGEISFCGYTF.

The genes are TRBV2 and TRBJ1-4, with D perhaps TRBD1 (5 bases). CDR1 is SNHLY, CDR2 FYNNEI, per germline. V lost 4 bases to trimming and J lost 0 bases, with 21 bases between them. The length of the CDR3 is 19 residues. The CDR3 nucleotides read TGTGCCAGCAGTGGTAAGGGCAGGGCCTTCGTGACAACTAATGAAAAACTGTTTTTT. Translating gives CASSGKGRAFVTTNEKLFF.

The CDR3 is CASSLDRLISEAFF. Written as DNA, the CDR3 is TGCGCCAGCAGCCTGGACAGGTTGATCAGTGAAGCTTTCTTT. The chain carries TRBV5-1 and TRBJ1-1; 7 bases map to TRBD1. CDR1 and CDR2 from the germline V gene are SGHRS and YFSETQ. V lost 4 bases to trimming and J lost 7 bases; unmatched junction nucleotides: 10. The CDR3 spans 14 residues.

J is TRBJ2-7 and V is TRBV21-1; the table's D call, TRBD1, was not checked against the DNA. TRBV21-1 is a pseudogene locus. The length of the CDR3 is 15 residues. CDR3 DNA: TGTGCCAGCAGCGTTCGTAGGGGACAGCACTACGAGCAGTACTTC. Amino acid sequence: CASSVRRGQHYEQYF.

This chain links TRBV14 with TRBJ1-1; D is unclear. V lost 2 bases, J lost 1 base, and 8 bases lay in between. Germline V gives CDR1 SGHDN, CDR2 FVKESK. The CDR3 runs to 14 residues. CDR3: CASSQQRRNTEAFF. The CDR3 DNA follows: TGTGCCAGCAGCCAACAGAGGCGGAACACTGAAGCTTTCTTT.

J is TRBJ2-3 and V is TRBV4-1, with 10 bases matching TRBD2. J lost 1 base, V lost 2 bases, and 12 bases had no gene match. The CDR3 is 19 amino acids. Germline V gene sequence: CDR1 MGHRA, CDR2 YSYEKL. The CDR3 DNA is TGCGCCAGCAGCCAAACAACCCGGACTAGCGGCGAACGCACAGATACGCAGTATTTT. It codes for CASSQTTRTSGERTDTQYF.

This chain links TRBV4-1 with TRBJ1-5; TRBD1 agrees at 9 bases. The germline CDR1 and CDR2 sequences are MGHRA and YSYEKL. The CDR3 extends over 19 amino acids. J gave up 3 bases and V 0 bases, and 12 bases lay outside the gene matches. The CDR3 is CASSQEHSTGGRDNQPQHF. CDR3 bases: TGCGCCAGCAGCCAAGAACACTCTACAGGGGGCAGGGACAATCAGCCCCAGCATTTT.

Written as DNA, the CDR3 is TGTGCCAGCAGTGCCCAAAACTCTGGGGCCAACGTCCTGACTTTC. Its translation is CASSAQNSGANVLTF. This rearrangement joins TRBV6-1 to TRBJ2-6, with D hard to call. Germline V lookup: CDR1 MNHNS, CDR2 SASEGT. V was shortened by 4 bases and J by 0 bases, with 7 bases between the two germline ends. The CDR3 extends over 15 amino acids.

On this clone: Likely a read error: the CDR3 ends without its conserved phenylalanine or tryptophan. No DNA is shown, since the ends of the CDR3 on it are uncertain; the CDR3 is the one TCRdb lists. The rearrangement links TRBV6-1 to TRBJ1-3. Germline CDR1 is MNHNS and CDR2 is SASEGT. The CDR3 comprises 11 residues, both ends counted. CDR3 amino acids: CASSVGPGRRV.

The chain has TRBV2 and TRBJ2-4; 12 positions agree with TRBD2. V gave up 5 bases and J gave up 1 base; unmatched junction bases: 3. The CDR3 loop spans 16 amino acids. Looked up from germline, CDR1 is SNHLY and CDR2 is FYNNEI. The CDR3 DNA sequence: TGTGCCAGCAGTACCCTAGCGGGGGGGGCCAAAAACATTCAGTACTTC. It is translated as CASSTLAGGAKNIQYF.

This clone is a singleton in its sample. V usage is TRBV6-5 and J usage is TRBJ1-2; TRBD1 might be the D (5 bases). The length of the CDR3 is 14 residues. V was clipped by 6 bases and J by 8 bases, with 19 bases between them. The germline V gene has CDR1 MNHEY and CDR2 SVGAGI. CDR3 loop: CASSEITGGAGYTF. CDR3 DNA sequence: TGTGCCAGCAGCGAAATTACCGGAGGGGCCGGCTACACCTTC.

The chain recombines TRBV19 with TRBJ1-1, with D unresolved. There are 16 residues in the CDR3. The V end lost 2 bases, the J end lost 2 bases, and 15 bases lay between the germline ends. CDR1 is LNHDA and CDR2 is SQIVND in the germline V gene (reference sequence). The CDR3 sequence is CASSISLERANTEAFF. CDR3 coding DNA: TGTGCCAGTAGTATAAGTCTAGAGCGAGCCAACACTGAAGCTTTCTTT. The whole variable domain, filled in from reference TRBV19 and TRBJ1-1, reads DGGITQSPKYLFRKEGQNVTLSCEQNLNHDAMYWYRQDPGQGLRLIYYSQIVNDFQKGDIAEGYSVSREKKESFPLTVTSAQKNPTAFYLCASSISLERANTEAFFGQGTRLTVV.

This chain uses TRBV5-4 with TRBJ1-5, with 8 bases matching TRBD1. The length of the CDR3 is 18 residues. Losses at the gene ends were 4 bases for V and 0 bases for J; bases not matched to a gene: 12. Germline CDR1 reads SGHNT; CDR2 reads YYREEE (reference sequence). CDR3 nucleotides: TGTGCCAGCAGCCCCGGACAGGGAAACTCAAATAGCAATCAGCCCCAGCATTTT. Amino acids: CASSPGQGNSNSNQPQHF.

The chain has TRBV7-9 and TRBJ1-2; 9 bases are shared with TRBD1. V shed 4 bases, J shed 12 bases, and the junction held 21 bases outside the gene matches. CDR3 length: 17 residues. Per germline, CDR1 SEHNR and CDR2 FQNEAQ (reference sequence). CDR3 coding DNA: TGTGCCAGCAGCTGTCTTTCAAGGTGGGGACAGGGAAAAACCAACACCTTC. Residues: CASSCLSRWGQGKTNTF.